The rows below give T cell receptor beta chains drawn from one sample of a study of shared clonotypes between healthy human individuals. The method was immunoSEQ multiplex PCR; TCRdb's version includes in-frame clones alone and lacks a portion of them. The sample includes about 1.5 million clones, roughly 98% seen only once; the top ten take 0.45%. Sequencing input: naive CD4+ T cells sorted from blood. These receptors were collected from a man aged 25 to 40 in good health. CDR3s include the opening cysteine and the closing phenylalanine or tryptophan. D genes are given only for firm matches. Clone size is given for some rows only: seen once, a few or many times, or a class if the clone is expanded.

DNA	CDR3	D	J	V	size
TGTGCCAGCAGGAGACTAGCGGGATACAATGAGCAGTTCTTC	CASRRLAGYNEQFF	TRBD2	TRBJ2-1	TRBV6-1	NA
TGTGCCATCAGTGAGAAGGCGGGAGGGCATGAGCAGTTCTTC	CAISEKAGGHEQFF	TRBD2	TRBJ2-1	TRBV10-3	NA
TGTGCCAGCAGCTCGCCAGGGACAGTGGGGAGCTATGGCTACACCTTC	CASSSPGTVGSYGYTF	TRBD1	TRBJ1-2	TRBV7-6	NA
TGTGCCTGGAGTGTACCCTCTAACATCGAGAATCAGCCCCAGCATTTT	CAWSVPSNIENQPQHF	NA	TRBJ1-5	TRBV30	once
TGTGCCAGTACCTCCGGCGGGGGCACCGGGGAGCTGTTTTTT	CASTSGGGTGELFF	TRBD2	TRBJ2-2	TRBV19	NA
TGTGCCAGCAGGCAATCAGGGTACGAGCAGTACTTC	CASRQSGYEQYF	NA	TRBJ2-7	TRBV7-2	NA
TGTGCCAGCAGCTTAGATGGGGTGGTCCGGGTTTCTGGAAACACCATATATTTT	CASSLDGVVRVSGNTIYF	NA	TRBJ1-3	TRBV7-8	once
TGTGCCAGTAGTGTCCTGAGGAGCTCCTACAATGAGCAGTTCTTC	CASSVLRSSYNEQFF	NA	TRBJ2-1	TRBV19	NA
TGCGCCAGCAGCCAAGCCCGCCCTAGCGGGAGGGCCACACATACGCAGTATTTT	CASSQARPSGRATHTQYF	TRBD2	TRBJ2-3	TRBV4-1	NA
TGTGCCAGCTCACCACCGCAGGATGGAGCAGATACGCAGTATTTT	CASSPPQDGADTQYF	NA	TRBJ2-3	TRBV18	NA
TGTGCCAGCAGCTTACAGGGCTTGTACAATGAGCAGTTCTTC	CASSLQGLYNEQFF	NA	TRBJ2-1	TRBV7-9	NA
TGTGCCAGCAGTGAGACACCGGGACTAGCCCACGAGCAGTACTTC	CASSETPGLAHEQYF	TRBD2	TRBJ2-7	TRBV27	NA
TGTGCCAGCAGTTTCCCAGGCCGGTTAAGTTTGGGCTACACCTTC	CASSFPGRLSLGYTF	NA	TRBJ1-2	TRBV28	NA
TGTGCCACCAGCCGCGTCCGGCAGCCCCAGCATTTT	CATSRVRQPQHF	NA	TRBJ1-5	TRBV15	NA
TGTGCCAGCAGCCACGAGACTAGTCCACCCCTCAATGAGCAGTTCTTC	CASSHETSPPLNEQFF	NA	TRBJ2-1	TRBV14	NA
TGCGCCAGCAGCTTGGAGGGTACAACACGCTCCTACAATGAGCAGTTCTTC	CASSLEGTTRSYNEQFF	NA	TRBJ2-1	TRBV5-1	NA
TGTGCCAGCAGTGCGACTTTTTTAATTGAAGCTTTCTTT	CASSATFLIEAFF	NA	TRBJ1-1	TRBV2	NA
TGTGCCAGCAGTACAGGGTGGGCTGACTGGCCCCAGCATTTT	CASSTGWADWPQHF	NA	TRBJ1-5	TRBV6-1	NA
TGCGCCAGCAGCCAAGATACAGGGGGAGGTAATCAGCCCCAGCATTTT	CASSQDTGGGNQPQHF	TRBD1	TRBJ1-5	TRBV4-1	NA
TGTGCCAGCAGCCTAGGCGCATCAGATACGCAGTATTTT	CASSLGASDTQYF	NA	TRBJ2-3	TRBV9	NA
TGTGCCACCAGCCCATCCTTGGCGGGGGAGCAGTACTTC	CATSPSLAGEQYF	NA	TRBJ2-7	TRBV15	NA
TGCGCCAGCAGCCCGACCAGGGTAAGGGCCTACGAGCAGTACTTC	CASSPTRVRAYEQYF	NA	TRBJ2-7	TRBV4-1	NA
TGTGCCAGCAGCTTGACAATAGGTGAAAAACTGTTTTTT	CASSLTIGEKLFF	NA	TRBJ1-4	TRBV5-4	NA
TGTGCCAGCAGTTTGAACCCCCCGGCTTCCTACGAGCAGTACTTC	CASSLNPPASYEQYF	NA	TRBJ2-7	TRBV28	NA
TGTGCCAGCATGGGTAACGGGGACACTGAAGCTTTCTTT	CASMGNGDTEAFF	NA	TRBJ1-1	TRBV6-1	NA
TGCGCCAGCAAGGTACTAGCGGGAGGGCCTTTTGGCACCGGGGAGCTGTTTTTT	CASKVLAGGPFGTGELFF	TRBD2	TRBJ2-2	TRBV5-1	NA
TGTGCCAGCTCAGGGGGTAATCAGCCCCAGCATTTT	CASSGGNQPQHF	NA	TRBJ1-5	TRBV18	NA
TGTGCCAGCAGTTTCCGACTAGCGGGAACGGGTACAGATACGCAGTATTTT	CASSFRLAGTGTDTQYF	TRBD2	TRBJ2-3	TRBV27	NA
TGCGCCAGCAGCTCCGGGACAGGGGGCAACGAGCAGTACTTC	CASSSGTGGNEQYF	TRBD1	TRBJ2-7	TRBV5-1	NA
TGCGCCAGCAGCCATTACAGGGACTTGAGCTACGAGCAGTACTTC	CASSHYRDLSYEQYF	NA	TRBJ2-7	TRBV4-3	NA
TGTGCCAGCAGTGCGCTAGGATCGGGACACCGATCCTACGAGCAGTACTTC	CASSALGSGHRSYEQYF	NA	TRBJ2-7	TRBV25-1	NA
TGTGCCAGCAGCTTAGAACTAGCGGGGATCCAAGAGACCCAGTACTTC	CASSLELAGIQETQYF	TRBD2	TRBJ2-5	TRBV7-8	NA
TGTGCCAGCTCTCTCAGGGGGGCAGATACGCAGTATTTT	CASSLRGADTQYF	NA	TRBJ2-3	TRBV18	NA
TGTGCCAGCAGCGAGGGGCGTTTTAAGGTAAATGAGCAGTTCTTC	CASSEGRFKVNEQFF	NA	TRBJ2-1	TRBV28	NA
TGTGCCATCAGTGATGGACAGGGGGATTGGGATGAGCAGTTCTTC	CAISDGQGDWDEQFF	TRBD1	TRBJ2-1	TRBV10-3	NA
TGTGCCATCAGTCGAGGACAGGGGGCCTACGAGCAGTACTTC	CAISRGQGAYEQYF	TRBD1	TRBJ2-7	TRBV10-3	NA
TGTGCCAGCAGTGAAGCAGGTGGCAATCAGCCCCAGCATTTT	CASSEAGGNQPQHF	NA	TRBJ1-5	TRBV2	NA
TGTGCCAGCAGCTTGGTACAGGTGAAGGACACCGGGGAGCTGTTTTTT	CASSLVQVKDTGELFF	NA	TRBJ2-2	TRBV5-4	NA
TGTGCCAGCAGCTTAGACAGGTCGAGCAGCTACACCTTC	CASSLDRSSSYTF	NA	TRBJ1-2	TRBV7-2	NA
TGTGCCAGCAGTGAAAAGGCGGGAATGGCAGATACGCAGTATTTT	CASSEKAGMADTQYF	NA	TRBJ2-3	TRBV2	NA
TGTGCCAGCAGTGATCAAGGACAGCTATACGAGCAGTACTTC	CASSDQGQLYEQYF	NA	TRBJ2-7	TRBV2	NA
TGCGCCAGCAGCTTGGACACAGGGGGCAATCAGCCCCAGCATTTT	CASSLDTGGNQPQHF	TRBD1	TRBJ1-5	TRBV5-1	NA
TGCGCCAGCAGCTTGGGGGTAGGGCCGGACAGGCCTGATCAGCCCCAGCATTTT	CASSLGVGPDRPDQPQHF	TRBD1	TRBJ1-5	TRBV5-1	NA
TGTGCCAGCAGCTTAACAGTCAGGGAATCGGCTTTCTTT	CASSLTVRESAFF	NA	TRBJ1-1	TRBV7-3	NA
TGCGCCAGCAGCTTGGGCGACAGGGAGAACGGGGAGCTGTTTTTT	CASSLGDRENGELFF	TRBD1	TRBJ2-2	TRBV5-1	once
TGCGCCAGCAGGATGGGACCTATAGACACTGAAGCTTTCTTT	CASRMGPIDTEAFF	NA	TRBJ1-1	TRBV5-1	NA
TGTGCCAGCAGCCGATACAGGAACACTGAAGCTTTCTTT	CASSRYRNTEAFF	NA	TRBJ1-1	TRBV11-3	NA
TGTGCCAGCAGCTTAGACGGAGCTAGCGGGAGCTCCTACGAGCAGTACTTC	CASSLDGASGSSYEQYF	TRBD2	TRBJ2-7	TRBV7-2	NA